The next 32 T cell receptor beta chains were all read from a single sample in a study of human T cells and chemical hapten exposure. The time point denotes: patch test 2, 6 weeks after DPC sensitization. The treatment here: therapeutic diphenylcyclopropenone sensitization with weekly scalp DPC. MiXCR was run by TCRdb on the RACE reads, yielding one entry per CDR3 protein. Of under 100,000 distinct CDR3 sequences in the sample, roughly 10% were seen once. This sample comprised whole blood, obtained in connection with sensitization to the hapten diphenylcyclopropenone (DPC). Receptor source: a woman in her 40s with alopecia areata. Some clones in this sample may be carry-over from other donors' samples.

The gene calls are TRBV18 and TRBJ1-5, with D possibly being TRBD1 (6 bases). CDR1 KGHSH and CDR2 LQKENI come from the germline V gene. There are 14 residues in the CDR3. The V gene lost 4 bases and the J gene lost 5 bases, with 12 bases spanning the gap. CDR3 sequence: CASSRTGQDQPQHF. CDR3 sequence (DNA): TGTGCCAGCTCACGTACAGGGCAGGATCAGCCCCAGCATTTT.

The table lists this clonotype with a few counts. The V call is TRBV20-1, the J call TRBJ2-5; 7 bases map to TRBD2. The V gene's germline CDR1 is DFQATT and CDR2 SNEGSKA (reference sequence). The J segment lost 8 bases and the V segment lost 5 bases, leaving 11 bases of the junction unmatched. The CDR3 contains 13 residues. CDR3 nucleotides: TGCAGTGCTCGGGGACTAAGCGAGATAACCCAGTACTTC. As protein: CSARGLSEITQYF.

The chain employs TRBV28 and TRBJ1-3, with no clear D. Germline V gives CDR1 MDHEN, CDR2 SYDVKM. The CDR3 consists of 13 residues. Between the trimmed V and J ends, which lost 5 bases and 9 bases, there was a span of 14 bases. In DNA, the CDR3 is TGTGCCAGCAGTCCCGGACGGGAGGGCACCATATATTTT. Its translation: CASSPGREGTIYF. The whole variable domain, filled in from reference TRBV28 and TRBJ1-3, reads DVKVTQSSRYLVKRTGEKVFLECVQDMDHENMFWYRQDPGLGLRLIYFSYDVKMKEKGDIPEGYSVSREKKERFSLILESASTNQTSMYLCASSPGREGTIYFGEGSWLTVV.

The chain combines TRBV6-6 with TRBJ1-1; 9 bases are a match to TRBD1. V was pared by 5 bases and J by 4 bases, with 8 bases of the junction left unmatched. The CDR3 consists of 15 residues. Germline V gene data show CDR1 as MNHNY and CDR2 as SVGAGI (reference sequence). In DNA form, the CDR3 reads TGTGCCAGCAGTCCATGGACAGGGGAGGTCACTGAAGCTTTCTTT. Translated, it gives CASSPWTGEVTEAFF.

This clonotype appeared a few times. The chain carries TRBV30 and TRBJ2-7; D is unclear. Trimming removed 3 bases at V and 7 bases at J, with 19 bases between. This CDR3 has 14 residues. The germline gives CDR1 GTSNPN, CDR2 SVGIG (reference sequence). The CDR3 DNA reads as TGTGCCTGGAGCCCTCTTAGCTCGCTGCGGGAGCAGTACTTC. This encodes CAWSPLSSLREQYF.

This chain links TRBV4-2 with TRBJ1-5, with unresolved D. The germline V gene encodes CDR1 LGHNA and CDR2 YNFKEQ. The CDR3 totals 16 residues. Trimming left V 0 bases short and J 3 bases short, with 12 bases between. Here the CDR3 reads CASSQESGGNNQPQHF. CDR3 bases: TGTGCCAGCAGCCAAGAGTCAGGCGGTAACAATCAGCCCCAGCATTTT.

Ten or more counts support this clonotype. The genes are TRBV21-1 and TRBJ2-5; the table's TRBD1 call for D was not verified on the DNA. TRBV21-1 is shown as a pseudogene. The CDR3 has 17 residues. The CDR3 protein is CASSSRKAVGHQETQYF. CDR3 in DNA: TGTGCCAGCAGCTCCCGAAAAGCAGTAGGGCACCAAGAGACCCAGTACTTC.

This chain connects TRBV27 to TRBJ1-5; D is ambiguous. The CDR3 is 12 amino acids. Germline V gives CDR1 MNHEY, CDR2 SMNVEV (reference sequence). V was clipped by 3 bases and J by 4 bases, with 4 bases between them. The CDR3 sequence: CASSFPNQPQHF. The DNA of the CDR3 is TGTGCCAGCAGTTTTCCTAATCAGCCCCAGCATTTT.

This clonotype appeared a few times. CDR3 sequence (DNA): TGTGCCAGCCGAACGGACCCCGCGGGAATAAGGGCGGAGACCCAGTACTTC. As protein: CASRTDPAGIRAETQYF. The V call is TRBV21-1, the J call TRBJ2-5; the table's TRBD2 call for D was not verified on the DNA. TRBV21-1 is recorded as a pseudogene. There are 17 residues in the CDR3.

This clonotype was counted at least ten times. The chain recombines TRBV4-3 with TRBJ1-2; a weak D match, TRBD1 (6 bases). Trimming pared 1 base from V and 5 bases from J, leaving 8 bases between. The CDR3 has 13 residues. Germline CDR1 reads LGHNA; CDR2 reads YSLEER. In DNA, the CDR3 is TGCGCCAGCAGCCAAGGGCAGGGGTATGGCTACACCTTC. The encoded protein is CASSQGQGYGYTF.

Ten or more counts support this clonotype. The V gene is TRBV7-3, the J gene TRBJ1-5, with TRBD1 matching 8 bases. CDR3 length equals 14 residues. Germline CDR1 SGHTA, CDR2 FQGTGA. Germline trimming cut 5 bases from V and 7 bases from J; bases unmatched to any gene: 7. Here the CDR3 reads CASSPGTGPQPQHF. CDR3 nucleotide sequence: TGTGCCAGCAGCCCAGGGACAGGACCGCAGCCCCAGCATTTT.

The table lists this clonotype with many counts. The chain is built from TRBV6-4 and TRBJ1-2; D is ambiguous. Germline V gene data show CDR1 as MRHNA and CDR2 as SNTAGT. Trimming removed 4 bases at V and 0 bases at J, with 9 bases between. The CDR3 loop spans 14 amino acids. The CDR3 region is CASSASMANYGYTF. CDR3 sequence (DNA): TGTGCCAGCAGTGCCTCCATGGCTAACTATGGCTACACCTTC.

This clonotype showed up many times. V is TRBV20-1 and J is TRBJ2-1, with D perhaps matching TRBD1 (6 bases). CDR1 and CDR2 (germline): DFQATT, SNEGSKA (reference sequence). CDR3 length equals 16 residues. Trimming shortened V by 3 bases and J by 5 bases, and 20 bases separated the two germline ends. The CDR3 nucleotides are TGCAGTGCTAGTAGCAGGCAGAGGGGGAGAAACAATGAGCAGTTCTTC. It codes for CSASSRQRGRNNEQFF.

The chain recombines TRBV6-2 or TRBV6-3 with TRBJ2-2; no clear D gene. The CDR3 is 16 residues long. V was cut by 0 bases and J by 7 bases, with 15 bases left in between. Germline values: CDR1 MNHEY, CDR2 SVGEGT. In DNA, the CDR3 is TGTGCCAGCAGTTACTCGTTCGGTCCGGGTGGCGGGGAGCTGTTTTTT. This encodes CASSYSFGPGGGELFF.

This clonotype was counted between two and nine times. The gene calls are TRBV28 and TRBJ1-5, with 8 bases that match TRBD1. There are 14 residues in the CDR3. Losses at the gene ends were 6 bases for V and 2 bases for J; bases not matched to a gene: 3. Germline V gives CDR1 MDHEN, CDR2 SYDVKM. CDR3 loop: CASRADRGNQPQHF. The DNA of the CDR3 is TGTGCCAGCAGGGCGGACAGGGGCAATCAGCCCCAGCATTTT.

This clonotype was seen more than once but under ten times. V and J are TRBV5-1 and TRBJ1-5; unclear D gene. Deletions cut 1 base from V and 5 bases from J, with 7 bases between. The CDR3 length is 13 residues. Germline-derived CDR1 and CDR2 are SGHRS and YFSETQ. CDR3 nucleotides: TGCGCCAGCAGCTTGATGGGCGATCAGCCCCAGCATTTT. Translation gives CASSLMGDQPQHF.

The gene calls are TRBV5-6 and TRBJ2-1; the match to TRBD2 covers 10 bases. This CDR3 is built from 13 residues. Looked up from germline, CDR1 is SGHDT and CDR2 is YYEEEE. With V trimmed by 2 bases and J by 10 bases, 3 bases remained unmatched. The CDR3 nucleotides are TGTGCCAGCAGCTTTGCTAGCGGGGGCGAGCAGTTCTTC. Amino acids: CASSFASGGEQFF.

The chain uses TRBV3-1 and TRBJ2-7; D is possibly TRBD2 (6 bases). This CDR3 spans 14 amino acids. V was clipped by 1 base and J by 1 base, with 8 bases between them. Looked up from germline, CDR1 is LGHDT and CDR2 is YNNKEL (reference sequence). This chain's CDR3 is CASSQAAGSYEQYF. In DNA form, the CDR3 reads TGTGCCAGCAGCCAAGCGGCGGGGTCCTACGAGCAGTACTTC.

In this sample, this clonotype turned up many times. This CDR3 is CAWSLWGSSNEKLFF. The CDR3 nucleotides are TGTGCCTGGAGCCTCTGGGGATCGAGTAATGAAAAACTGTTTTTT. The V call is TRBV30, the J call TRBJ1-4; unclear D gene. Germline CDR1 and CDR2: GTSNPN and SVGIG (reference sequence). This CDR3 is built from 15 residues. V gave up 3 bases and J gave up 4 bases, with 15 bases separating them.

This clonotype was counted only a few times. The chain uses TRBV7-2 and TRBJ2-1; D is perhaps TRBD1 or TRBD2 (5 bases each). The germline CDR1 and CDR2 sequences are SGHTA and FQGNSA. This CDR3 comprises 14 residues. Trimming cost V 5 bases and J 2 bases, with 10 bases left between them. Here the CDR3 reads CASSRDGTYNEQFF. The DNA of the CDR3 is TGTGCCAGCAGCCGGGACGGCACCTACAATGAGCAGTTCTTC.

This clonotype has a count of ten or more. The chain links TRBV12-3 or TRBV12-4 to TRBJ2-1; D ambiguous. With 8 bases removed from V and 9 bases from J, the gap between germline ends came to 14 bases. The CDR3 extends over 12 amino acids. For the CDR3, the DNA is TGTGCCAGCTCTCCCGCGACGCCTGAGCAGTTCTTC. This codes for CASSPATPEQFF.

This clonotype was detected many times. The chain has TRBV14 and TRBJ2-7, with D possibly TRBD2 on 5 matching bases. Trimming took 2 bases from V and 7 from J, leaving 15 bases between them. The CDR3 extends over 14 amino acids. Looked up from germline, CDR1 is SGHDN and CDR2 is FVKESK. The CDR3 spells CASSQLGLAREQYF. The CDR3 DNA reads TGTGCCAGCAGCCAACTCGGACTTGCACGGGAGCAGTACTTC.

This clonotype was counted between two and nine times. The CDR3 reads CASSYVPGQGAHEQYF. The CDR3 nucleotides are TGTGCCAGCAGTTATGTTCCGGGACAGGGGGCCCACGAGCAGTACTTC. The V and J genes are TRBV6-5 and TRBJ2-7; TRBD1 matches 12 bases. CDR3 length: 16 amino acids. Germline trimming cut 3 bases from V and 5 bases from J; bases unmatched to any gene: 8. Germline V gene sequence: CDR1 MNHEY, CDR2 SVGAGI.

This rearrangement joins TRBV6-6 to TRBJ2-7; TRBD2 might be the D (6 bases). The CDR3 runs to 13 residues. The germline gives CDR1 MNHNY, CDR2 SVGAGI (reference sequence). The germline V and J ends were trimmed by 11 bases and 4 bases, with 18 bases remaining between them. The CDR3 DNA reads as TGTGCCGCCTCCCGGGGGACTGGGTACGAGCAGTACTTC. Its translation: CAASRGTGYEQYF.

This clonotype was observed at least ten times. The V gene is TRBV12-3 or TRBV12-4, the J gene TRBJ2-5, with D unclear. V lost 2 bases and J lost 2, with 12 bases in between. The CDR3 totals 15 residues. The CDR3 DNA is TGTGCCAGCAGTTTAAGACGGACGATTCAAGAGACCCAGTACTTC. It codes for CASSLRRTIQETQYF.

The chain uses TRBV6-2 or TRBV6-3 and TRBJ1-1; TRBD1 agrees at 7 bases. This CDR3 comprises 14 residues. Germline V gene sequence: CDR1 MNHEY, CDR2 SVGEGT. V lost 8 bases to trimming and J lost 6 bases; unmatched junction nucleotides: 12. The CDR3 reads CASQDRVSVPEAFF. Written as DNA, the CDR3 is TGTGCCAGCCAAGACAGGGTTTCTGTCCCTGAAGCTTTCTTT.

This clonotype was counted a few times. This chain connects TRBV30 to TRBJ1-2, with TRBD1 matching 9 bases. Germline CDR1 reads GTSNPN; CDR2 reads SVGIG (reference sequence). V lost 0 bases and J lost 7; bases outside the gene matches: 9. The CDR3 length is 15 residues. The CDR3 nucleotides are TGTGCCTGGAGTGTAAGTGGGACAGGGACTGGTGGCTACACCTTC. It encodes CAWSVSGTGTGGYTF.

There are a few counts of this clonotype. The chain employs TRBV6-2 or TRBV6-3 and TRBJ2-1; 9 positions agree with TRBD2. The V gene end was trimmed by 2 bases and the J gene end by 1 base; junction bases not matched to a gene: 6. This CDR3 has 17 residues. Germline values: CDR1 MNHEY, CDR2 SVGEGT. Written as DNA, the CDR3 is TGTGCCAGCAGTTACCTGGCGGGAGGGCCTTCCTACAATGAGCAGTTCTTC. Amino acids: CASSYLAGGPSYNEQFF.

This sequence joins TRBV28 and TRBJ2-1; 8 bases fit TRBD1. CDR1 MDHEN and CDR2 SYDVKM come from the germline V gene. The CDR3 is 15 residues long. J was trimmed by 2 bases and V by 6 bases; bases with no gene match: 6. The CDR3 reads CASRYDRGPYNEQFF. The CDR3 nucleotides are TGTGCCAGCAGATACGACAGGGGTCCCTACAATGAGCAGTTCTTC.

J is TRBJ1-3 and V is TRBV20-1; possibly TRBD1 for D (6 bases). Trimming removed 0 bases from V and 11 bases from J, with 17 bases in between. CDR1 and CDR2 from the germline V gene are DFQATT and SNEGSKA (reference sequence). This CDR3 region has 14 residues. The CDR3 nucleotides read TGCAGTGCTAGAGATCTCTTCGGGGGCATCGCCATATATTTT. Amino acids: CSARDLFGGIAIYF.

A remark on this clonotype: A clone one base away is much larger, so this may be a read error. This chain links TRBV7-2 with TRBJ1-1; 9 nucleotides line up with TRBD1. Germline V CDR1 and CDR2: SGHTA, FQGNSA. The CDR3 is made up of 15 amino acids. CDR3 bases: TGTGCCAGCAGCAAGGGGACAGGGATGAACACTGAAGTTTTCTTT. Translated: CASSKGTGMNTEVFF.

As for this clonotype: Given a much more abundant clone one base away, this may be a read error. The chain links TRBV29-1 to TRBJ2-1; 7 bases fit TRBD2. This CDR3 region has 9 residues. V was pared by 4 bases and J by 15 bases, with 3 bases of the junction left unmatched. Germline V gives CDR1 SQVTM, CDR2 ANQGSEA. CDR3 DNA sequence: TGCAGCGTTGGGACTAGTGTGTTCTTC. Protein product: CSVGTSVFF.